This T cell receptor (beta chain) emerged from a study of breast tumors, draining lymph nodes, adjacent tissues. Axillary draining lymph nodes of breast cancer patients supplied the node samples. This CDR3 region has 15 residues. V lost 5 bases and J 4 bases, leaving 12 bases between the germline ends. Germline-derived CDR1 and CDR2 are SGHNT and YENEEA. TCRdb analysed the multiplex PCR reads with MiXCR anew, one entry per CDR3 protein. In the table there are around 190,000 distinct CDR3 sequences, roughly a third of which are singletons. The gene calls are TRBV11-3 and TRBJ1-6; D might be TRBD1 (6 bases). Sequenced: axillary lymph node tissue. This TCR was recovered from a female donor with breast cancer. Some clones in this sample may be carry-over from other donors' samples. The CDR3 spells CASSPRTDYNSPLHF. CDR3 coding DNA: TGTGCCAGCAGCCCCCGGACAGATTATAATTCACCCCTCCACTTT.